The clone carrying this TCR beta chain was seen at least ten times. This specimen comes from a study of regulatory T cells in long-lasting Graves disease. On the study more broadly: For under 3 months, newly diagnosed Graves' patients had been taking antithyroid drugs.

The authors built TCR beta libraries using iRepertoire HTBI primers and Arm-PCR of CDR3 regions. In the original processing: In the combined samples, approximately 64 TRBV and some 14 TRBJ segments were identified. One entry per CDR3 protein results from TCRdb running MiXCR on the multiplex PCR reads. TCRdb, not the authors, supplied the V and J calls. The sample has 400,000 to 550,000 distinct CDR3 sequences; about 16% are singletons. Time point in this sample: newly diagnosed GD, antithyroid drugs for less than 3 months. Preparation of the TCR library used RNA extracted from PBMCs. Per the germline V gene, CDR1 is SEHNR and CDR2 is FQNEAQ (reference sequence). The CDR3 runs to 15 residues. The J segment lost 3 bases and the V segment lost 8 bases, leaving 13 bases of the junction unmatched. These data were likewise used in another study, on T cells in Graves' hyperthyroidism and ophthalmopathy.

This material consisted of peripheral blood mononuclear cells (PBMCs), taken at new diagnosis, from a patient treated with antithyroid drugs. The receptor's source is a woman younger than 45 with Graves disease. This rearrangement joins TRBV7-9 to TRBJ2-7; the match to TRBD1 covers 7 bases. The CDR3 coding sequence is TGTGCCAGCTCGGATCCGACAGGGTCTGACTACGAGCAGTACTTC. It yields the protein CASSDPTGSDYEQYF.